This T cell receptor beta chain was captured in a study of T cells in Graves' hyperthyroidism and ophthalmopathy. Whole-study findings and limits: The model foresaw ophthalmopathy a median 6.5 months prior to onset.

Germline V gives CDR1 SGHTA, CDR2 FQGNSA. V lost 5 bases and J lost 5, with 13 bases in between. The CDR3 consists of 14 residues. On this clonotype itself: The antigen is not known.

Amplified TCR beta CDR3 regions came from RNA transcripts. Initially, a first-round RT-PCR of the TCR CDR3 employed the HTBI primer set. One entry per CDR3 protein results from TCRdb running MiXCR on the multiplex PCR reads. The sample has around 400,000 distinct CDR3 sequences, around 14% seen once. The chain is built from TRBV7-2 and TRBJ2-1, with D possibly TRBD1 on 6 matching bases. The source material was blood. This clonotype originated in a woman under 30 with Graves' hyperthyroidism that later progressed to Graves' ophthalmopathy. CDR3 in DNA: TGTGCCAGCAGCCTACAGGGATTTGACAATGAGCAGTTCTTC. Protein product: CASSLQGFDNEQFF.